This entry describes one TCR beta chain. Purified naive CD4+ T cells were depleted of CD25+ Tregs. MiXCR was run by TCRdb on the 5' RACE reads, yielding one entry per CDR3 protein. The sample has about 62,000 distinct CDR3 sequences; about 31% are singletons. The CDR3 runs 16 residues. V dropped 0 bases and J dropped 3; count of bases not matched to a gene: 7. Per the germline V gene, CDR1 is LGHDT and CDR2 is YNNKEL (reference sequence). The receptor was isolated from a female donor with breast cancer. The chain links TRBV3-1 to TRBJ2-7; 8 bases fit TRBD1. Material for sequencing was tumor-infiltrating naive CD4+ T cells sorted from the breast tumor. Documented subset: naive CD4+ T cells, CD4+CD45RA+CD25-. The chain's CDR3 is CASSQERGRGHYEQYF. Written as DNA, the CDR3 is TGTGCCAGCAGCCAAGAGCGAGGCAGGGGGCACTACGAGCAGTACTTC.